These T cell receptor beta chains were read from a single sample in a study of chemoradiotherapy in HPV16-positive cancers. Produced via immunoSEQ multiplex PCR; TCRdb's table is partial and in-frame only. This sample carries around 9,700 clones, over 65% of them seen once, and the ten largest clones take 30% to 45%. Sampling was performed from a patient who underwent chemoradiotherapy. These receptors originate from a human donor with HPV-associated anogenital cancer. Both conserved end residues are part of each CDR3. The D gene is left open where the match is weak. Rows give clone size only sometimes, using once, few, many, or a class for an expanded clone.

clone_size j_call v_call d_call cdr3_aa cdr3_nt
- TRBJ1-1 TRBV19 - CASTPTRRDTEAFF TGTGCCAGTACACCTACTAGGAGGGACACTGAAGCTTTCTTT
- TRBJ1-2 TRBV7-2 - CASSLIASLGYTF TGTGCCAGCAGCTTAATTGCGAGCTTAGGCTACACCTTC
- TRBJ1-2 TRBV5-6 - CASSLEWLQGGGYGYTF TGTGCCAGCAGCTTGGAATGGTTACAGGGTGGCGGCTATGGCTACACCTTC
- TRBJ2-3 TRBV27 TRBD2 CASSSLAGAGTDTQYF TGTGCCAGCAGTTCCCTAGCGGGGGCCGGCACAGATACGCAGTATTTT
- TRBJ2-6 TRBV6-5 - CASSYEEPSGANVLTF TGTGCCAGCAGTTACGAGGAGCCCTCGGGGGCCAACGTCCTGACTTTC
- TRBJ1-6 TRBV13 - CASRLRYNSPLHF TGTGCCAGCAGGTTGCGCTATAATTCACCCCTCCACTTT
- TRBJ2-5 TRBV6-5 TRBD1 CASSTSTGGQETQYF TGTGCCAGCAGTACCTCGACAGGGGGGCAAGAGACCCAGTACTTC
- TRBJ2-3 TRBV7-2 - CASSFLIGVGDTQYF TGTGCCAGCAGCTTCCTAATCGGGGTCGGAGATACGCAGTATTTT
- TRBJ1-2 TRBV6-5 - CASSLAGLGNYGYTF TGTGCCAGCAGTCTCGCAGGGCTAGGGAACTATGGCTACACCTTC
- TRBJ1-2 TRBV4-3 TRBD1 CASSRLDRGGYGYTF TGCGCCAGCAGCCGACTCGACAGGGGTGGGTATGGCTACACCTTC
- TRBJ1-3 TRBV13 - CASSPYWAVQAGNTIYF TGTGCCAGCAGCCCCTACTGGGCAGTACAGGCTGGAAACACCATATATTTT
- TRBJ2-1 TRBV27 TRBD1 CASTLDRDGFF TGTGCCAGCACCTTGGACAGGGACGGGTTCTTC
- TRBJ1-4 TRBV28 TRBD1 CASSSYRGRNEKLFF TGTGCCAGCAGTTCCTACAGGGGGCGTAATGAAAAACTGTTTTTT
- TRBJ2-1 TRBV9 TRBD2 CASSPRLAAYNEQFF TGTGCCAGCAGTCCTAGACTAGCGGCTTACAATGAGCAGTTCTTC
- TRBJ2-7 TRBV27 - CASSFAGARHSEQYF TGTGCCAGCAGTTTCGCAGGGGCCCGTCACAGCGAGCAGTACTTC
- TRBJ1-5 TRBV6-1 - CASSIEGGNQPQHF TGTGCCAGCAGTATAGAGGGAGGCAATCAGCCCCAGCATTTT
- TRBJ2-5 TRBV7-9 - CASSYSGTAQETQYF TGTGCCAGCAGCTACTCCGGGACCGCACAAGAGACCCAGTACTTC
- TRBJ1-2 TRBV5-6 TRBD1 CASSATDRVHGYTF TGTGCCAGCAGCGCCACGGACAGGGTTCATGGCTACACCTTC
- TRBJ2-1 TRBV6-4 TRBD2 CASSGDSGALSEQFF TGTGCCAGCAGTGGAGATAGCGGGGCCCTTTCTGAGCAGTTCTTC
- TRBJ2-5 TRBV5-4 - CASSSSRDIERETQYF TGTGCCAGCAGCTCCTCGAGGGACATTGAGAGAGAGACCCAGTACTTC
- TRBJ1-5 TRBV5-6 TRBD1 CASSFYRGNQPQHF TGTGCCAGCAGCTTCTACAGGGGAAATCAGCCCCAGCATTTT
few TRBJ1-1 TRBV29-1 - CSVQLNGPEAFF TGCAGCGTCCAACTGAATGGTCCTGAAGCTTTCTTT
- TRBJ2-2 TRBV19 TRBD2 CASSIRRGDNTGELFF TGTGCCAGTAGTATCCGACGGGGGGACAACACCGGGGAGCTGTTTTTT
- TRBJ2-2 TRBV9 - CASSAGDLLTGELFF TGTGCCAGCAGCGCCGGGGACCTCCTCACCGGGGAGCTGTTTTTT
- TRBJ2-1 TRBV30 TRBD2 CAWREVGLAGFGNEQFF TGTGCCTGGAGGGAAGTTGGACTAGCGGGATTTGGGAATGAGCAGTTCTTC
few TRBJ1-1 TRBV2 - CASSDRNTEAFF TGTGCCAGCAGTGATAGGAACACTGAAGCTTTCTTT
- TRBJ2-1 TRBV28 TRBD2 CASSKGLAVNEQFF TGTGCCAGCAGTAAGGGACTAGCAGTGAATGAGCAGTTCTTC
few TRBJ1-2 TRBV5-1 - CASSSGQGNYGYTF TGCGCCAGCAGTTCGGGACAAGGAAACTATGGCTACACCTTC
once TRBJ2-7 TRBV28 - CASRGRQAYEQYF TGTGCCAGCAGGGGACGGCAAGCCTACGAGCAGTACTTC
- TRBJ2-3 TRBV27 TRBD1 CASTEGAGGTDTQYF TGTGCCAGCACTGAGGGGGCCGGAGGCACAGATACGCAGTATTTT
- TRBJ2-3 TRBV29-1 - CSVEPSSTDTQYF TGCAGCGTTGAACCCTCCTCCACAGATACGCAGTATTTT
- TRBJ2-1 TRBV5-1 TRBD2 CASSRSLQGLAYNEQFF TGCGCCAGCAGTCGAAGCCTGCAGGGACTAGCCTACAATGAGCAGTTCTTC
- TRBJ1-5 TRBV28 TRBD1 CASSYPGQGVPWHF TGTGCCAGCAGTTACCCGGGACAGGGGGTACCCTGGCATTTT
- TRBJ1-2 TRBV30 - CAWGGDFLRYGYTF TGTGCCTGGGGAGGGGACTTCCTTCGCTATGGCTACACCTTC
once TRBJ2-7 TRBV4-3 TRBD1 CASSLNTGGLGSEQYF TGCGCCAGCAGCCTTAATACAGGGGGCCTTGGGAGCGAGCAGTACTTC